Following are 11 T cell receptor beta chains from one sample sequenced in a study of T cells after posttransplantation cyclophosphamide. Method: immunoSEQ multiplex PCR; TCRdb's copy keeps in-frame clones and lacks some. This sample comprises about 37,000 clones, none seen once only. The sequencing input was PBMCs. Every receptor here comes from a man younger than 45 in good health and a related stem cell transplant donor.

This clone was counted at least ten times. The chain carries TRBV12-5 and TRBJ2-7; the match to TRBD1 covers 9 bases. This CDR3 comprises 15 residues. Germline CDR1 reads LGHNT; CDR2 reads FRNRAP. The J segment lost 2 bases and the V segment lost 5 bases, leaving 7 bases of the junction unmatched. The CDR3, as DNA: TGTGCTAGTGGTCTAGCCGGGACAGGGACCTACGAGCAGTACTTC. Amino acids: CASGLAGTGTYEQYF.

The V and J genes are TRBV9 and TRBJ2-3; TRBD2 matches at 8 bases. Per the germline V gene, CDR1 is SGDLS and CDR2 is YYNGEE. The CDR3 length is 15 residues. Trimming took 2 bases from V and 2 from J; bases not matched to a gene: 4. The CDR3 here is CASSVGAGATDTQYF. Here the CDR3 DNA reads TGTGCCAGCAGCGTGGGAGCGGGGGCCACAGATACGCAGTATTTT.

This clone was recorded many times. The chain couples TRBV29-1 to TRBJ2-1, with D hard to call. Germline CDR1 is SQVTM and CDR2 is ANQGSEA. This CDR3 contains 13 residues. V lost 7 bases to trimming and J lost 2 bases, with 12 bases between them. The chain's CDR3 is CSAEAVAYNEQFF. The CDR3 region has the DNA TGCAGCGCCGAGGCTGTTGCCTACAATGAGCAGTTCTTC.

This clone was recorded a few times. The chain couples TRBV5-8 to TRBJ2-5, with D perhaps TRBD2 (5 bases). Germline V CDR1 and CDR2: SGHTS, YDEGEE. V lost 2 bases, J lost 5 bases, and 13 bases lay in between. The CDR3 runs 14 residues. The CDR3 DNA sequence: TGTGCCAGCAGCTTTACGGGGTCTCACGAGACCCAGTACTTC. This gives the protein CASSFTGSHETQYF.

The chain employs TRBV7-8 and TRBJ2-1; no definite D call. Germline lookup yields CDR1 SGHVS and CDR2 FQNEAQ. Trimming shortened V by 3 bases and J by 4 bases, and 13 bases separated the two germline ends. The CDR3 loop spans 15 amino acids. DNA for the CDR3: TGTGCCAGCAGCTTGGGCTCCCAGATTTACAATGAGCAGTTCTTC. Protein sequence: CASSLGSQIYNEQFF. The full variable domain, its missing parts supplied by reference TRBV7-8 and TRBJ2-1, is GAGVSQSPRYKVAKRGQDVALRCDPISGHVSLFWYQQALGQGPEFLTYFQNEAQLDKSGLPSDRFFAERPEGSVSTLKIQRTQQEDSAVYLCASSLGSQIYNEQFFGPGTRLTVL.

The genes are TRBV12-3 or TRBV12-4 and TRBJ2-5; D gene uncertain. Trimming took off 5 bases at V and 0 bases at J, with 4 bases between the two ends. This CDR3 region has 12 residues. DNA for the CDR3: TGTGCCAGCAGTCAGTACCAAGAGACCCAGTACTTC. Amino acids: CASSQYQETQYF.

This clone was observed many times. This sequence joins TRBV19 and TRBJ1-2, with a possible D match to TRBD1 (6 bases). CDR1 is LNHDA, CDR2 SQIVND, per germline (reference sequence). The CDR3 sequence is 13 residues long. Trimming removed 7 bases at V and 2 bases at J, with 11 bases between. DNA for the CDR3: TGTGCCAGTACCAGGACAGAGAACTATGGCTACACCTTC. It codes for CASTRTENYGYTF.

This clone was seen many times. The J gene is TRBJ1-4, the V gene TRBV16, with no clear D. Germline CDR1 reads KGHSY; CDR2 reads FQNENV. This CDR3 contains 14 residues. The V gene lost 0 bases and the J gene lost 6 bases, with 8 bases spanning the gap. CDR3 in amino acids: CASSQSQAYEKLFF. The CDR3 coding sequence is TGTGCCAGCAGCCAATCGCAGGCTTATGAAAAACTGTTTTTT.

The chain recombines TRBV4-1 with TRBJ2-4; 7 nucleotides align to TRBD1. The CDR3 loop spans 17 amino acids. V lost 5 bases to trimming and J lost 0 bases; unmatched junction nucleotides: 10. Germline V gives CDR1 MGHRA, CDR2 YSYEKL. The CDR3 spells CASSEDRDRLAKNIQYF. The CDR3 DNA is TGCGCCAGCAGCGAGGATCGGGACAGACTAGCCAAAAACATTCAGTACTTC.

The sample holds many counts of this clone. Other DNA sequences within the sample encode an identical CDR3. The chain couples TRBV12-3 or TRBV12-4 to TRBJ2-7, with D possibly being TRBD1 (6 bases). Trimming took off 2 bases at V and 3 bases at J, with 8 bases between the two ends. This CDR3 comprises 13 residues. CDR3: CASSLQGHYEQYF. Written as DNA, the CDR3 is TGTGCCAGCAGTTTACAGGGGCACTACGAGCAGTACTTC.

This clone was detected many times. This chain uses TRBV19 with TRBJ1-6, with TRBD1 matching 7 bases. Losses at the gene ends were 3 bases for V and 10 bases for J; bases not matched to a gene: 9. The germline gives CDR1 LNHDA, CDR2 SQIVND (reference sequence). The length of the CDR3 is 15 residues. The CDR3 DNA reads TGTGCCAGTAGTATGTCACAGGGAGGGGGCTCACCCCTCCACTTT. As protein: CASSMSQGGGSPLHF.